Below, one T cell receptor beta chain is given with its context. The data originate from a study of shared clonotypes between healthy human individuals. The V end lost 7 bases, the J end lost 2 bases, and 13 bases lay between the germline ends. This CDR3 region has 14 residues. Germline V gene lookup returns CDR1 LNHDA and CDR2 SQIVND (reference sequence). The assay was immunoSEQ multiplex PCR, and TCRdb's table has in-frame clones only and misses some. The data hold about 1 million clones, with approximately 72% observed a single time. J is TRBJ2-3 and V is TRBV19; weak D call: TRBD1 (6 bases). This clonotype was obtained from a man aged 18 to 30 in good health. The material sequenced was memory CD4+ T cells sorted from blood. Subset: CD45RA-negative fraction. The CDR3 region is CASNRRGITDTQYF. The CDR3 DNA sequence: TGTGCCAGTAATCGCAGGGGAATCACAGATACGCAGTATTTT.